This T cell receptor (beta chain) comes out of a study of glioma-infiltrating T cells (dated by TCRdb to the mid-2010s). With respect to the entire study: Glioma tissue, non-neoplastic brain tissue and matched peripheral blood mononuclear cells were used as sources from which TCR alpha- and beta-chain repertoires were sequenced. To measure how far tissue and blood T-cell populations diverged, each tissue-infiltrating repertoire was compared against the peripheral blood repertoire of the same patient. Three low-grade glioma patients, under ten primary glioblastoma patients and three non-glioma patients contributing non-neoplastic brain tissue were included in the paired cohort.

On this clonotype: Its antigen specificity is not known. The record has no base qualities; no much larger clone is one base away.

The iRepertoire nested amplicon-rescue multiplex PCR (arm-PCR) platform was used to amplify TCR alpha and beta CDR3 regions from RNA. One-step reverse transcription and amplification used roughly 100-400 ng of tissue mRNA or PBMC total RNA as input. Following bead purification, Illumina adapters were added through a secondary multiplex PCR, and the libraries were then gel-purified between 200 and 400 bp. Internal 6-nucleotide barcodes were carried by the libraries and were used for demultiplexing. Libraries were sequenced on an Illumina MiSeq with 2x220 or 2x250 nucleotide paired-end reads. Turning to the authors' computational methods: Paired reads were merged using FLASH 1.2.11 and aligned with BWA-MEM to the GRCh37 human genome, and TRA and TRB reads were then extracted. For V and J assignment, an IMGT-derived reference of cassette sequences and CDR3 motifs that included pseudogenes was used. Reads were translated in three frames, and productive CDR3s were defined as those with a C...FGXG motif and no stop codons. Unique combinations of V-J cassette pair and CDR3 amino acid sequence were defined as clonotypes. Reads were filtered by Hamming distance, thresholded by each sample's sequence error rate in mapped regions. TCRdb reanalyzed the raw reads on its own, using fastp at Q25 for trimming and MiXCR for clone calling, and kept in-frame beta chains. Identical CDR3 proteins give one entry, which carries the most common genes and DNA. TCRdb, not the authors, supplied the V and J calls. Present in this sample are approximately 40,000 distinct CDR3 sequences, 20% to 25% of which were seen just once. The ten largest clones take up roughly 6% of the sample.

The study at large found these results: VJ-independent divergence between tissue and blood was found to be below expectation in non-neoplastic patients but above expectation in all gliomas, particularly low-grade gliomas. Only a very small number of CDR3 sequences turned up in both tissue and blood, a result put down to high CDR3 diversity combined with limited sampling. Small numbers underpinned the group comparisons: roughly 8 glioblastoma patients, three low-grade glioma patients and three non-neoplastic patients.

Trimming removed 7 bases from V and 8 bases from J, leaving 18 bases between the germline ends. CDR1 and CDR2 (MGHRA, YSYEKL) derive from the germline V gene. Spanning cysteine to phenylalanine, the CDR3 consists of 14 amino acids. The only DNA kept is the CDR3, 42 bases in frame from the first base. This receptor was identified in a human donor with low-grade glioma or glioblastoma, undergoing nonglioma brain surgery, or in good health (not recorded which). The chain is encoded by TRBV4-1 joined to TRBJ2-1; possibly the D gene is TRBD2, per 6 matching bases. The sample comprised glioma tissue, nonneoplastic brain tissue, or PBMCs (not recorded which). The base sequence is TGCGCCAGCACCGAGGGAGGAGGGCGGTATGAGCAGTTCTTC. Its translation reads: CASTEGGGRYEQFF.